These 25 T cell receptor beta chains originate from one sample sequenced in a study of blood T cell repertoires in COVID-19. The table came from immunoSEQ multiplex PCR; TCRdb's copy has only in-frame clones and leaves some out. This sample yields hundreds of thousands of clones, of which under 90% are seen a single time; approximately 4% belongs to the top ten. The source material was PBMCs or T cells enriched from blood (not recorded which). Every receptor here comes from a woman in her thirties or forties who had been exposed to COVID-19.

The chain couples TRBV19 to TRBJ1-5; the D gene is possibly TRBD1 (5 bases). Germline V gene lookup returns CDR1 LNHDA and CDR2 SQIVND (reference sequence). CDR3 length: 14 amino acids. V was clipped by 4 bases and J by 6 bases, with 13 bases between them. The CDR3 loop reads CASSTTGKGQPQHF. The DNA for the CDR3 is TGTGCCAGTAGTACCACAGGAAAAGGTCAGCCCCAGCATTTT.

This clone appeared a single time. V and J are TRBV9 and TRBJ2-5, with TRBD2 matching over 9 bases. Germline trimming cut 3 bases from V and 5 bases from J; bases unmatched to any gene: 8. The CDR3 is made up of 15 amino acids. The germline CDR1 and CDR2 sequences are SGDLS and YYNGEE. As DNA, the CDR3 is TGTGCCAGCAGCGCCGCGGGGGGGATTGGGGAGACCCAGTACTTC. Amino acids: CASSAAGGIGETQYF. Drawing the rest from reference TRBV9 and TRBJ2-5, the complete variable domain is DSGVTQTPKHLITATGQRVTLRCSPRSGDLSVYWYQQSLDQGLQFLIQYYNGEERAKGNILERFSAQQFPDLHSELNLSSLELGDSALYFCASSAAGGIGETQYFGPGTRLLVL.

The genes are TRBV28 and TRBJ1-1; unclear D gene. The V gene lost 5 bases and the J gene lost 5 bases, with 21 bases spanning the gap. Germline-derived CDR1 and CDR2 are MDHEN and SYDVKM. The CDR3 has 16 amino acids. The CDR3, as DNA: TGTGCCAGCAGTCCAGCCGGCAGGATTGTTATTACTGAAGCTTTCTTT. Protein: CASSPAGRIVITEAFF.

The chain couples TRBV6-5 to TRBJ2-3; D possibly corresponds to TRBD2 (5 bases). V gave up 5 bases and J gave up 4 bases, with 13 bases separating them. The CDR3 runs 14 residues. Germline loops: CDR1 MNHEY, CDR2 SVGAGI. CDR3 DNA sequence: TGTGCCAGCAGTACCGCGAGGGAACCAGATACGCAGTATTTT. It yields the protein CASSTAREPDTQYF.

This clone was seen once. The chain uses TRBV30 and TRBJ1-4, with no clear D. Germline CDR1 GTSNPN, CDR2 SVGIG (reference sequence). The CDR3 loop spans 12 amino acids. Trimming cost V 5 bases and J 7 bases, with 11 bases left between them. The DNA for the CDR3 is TGTGCCTGGGGACCGGCGGTTGAAAAACTGTTTTTT. This encodes CAWGPAVEKLFF.

V and J are TRBV15 and TRBJ1-1; 11 bases are a match to TRBD1. This CDR3 has 16 residues. Germline values: CDR1 LNHNV, CDR2 YYDKDF (reference sequence). Trimming at V came to 2 bases and at J to 6 bases, leaving 8 bases not matched to a gene. This CDR3 reads CATSRSGTGGFSEAFF. CDR3 DNA sequence: TGTGCCACCAGCAGATCCGGGACAGGGGGTTTCTCTGAAGCTTTCTTT.

This clone was detected many times. The V gene is TRBV6-1, the J gene TRBJ1-4, with 7 bases that match TRBD1. Looked up from germline, CDR1 is MNHNS and CDR2 is SASEGT. This CDR3 has 15 residues. Losses at the gene ends were 1 base for V and 5 bases for J; bases not matched to a gene: 4. The CDR3 is CASSEGTGANEKLFF. The CDR3 DNA reads TGTGCCAGCAGTGAAGGGACAGGAGCAAATGAAAAACTGTTTTTT.

This chain joins TRBV9 and TRBJ2-3, with 7 bases that match TRBD2. There are 15 residues in the CDR3. Germline V gives CDR1 SGDLS, CDR2 YYNGEE. Germline trimming cut 0 bases from V and 0 bases from J; bases unmatched to any gene: 1. The CDR3 sequence is CASSVGEGSTDTQYF. In DNA, the CDR3 is TGTGCCAGCAGCGTAGGGGAGGGTAGCACAGATACGCAGTATTTT.

The chain combines TRBV27 with TRBJ1-5; tentatively, D is TRBD1 (5 bases). This CDR3 region has 19 residues. Germline CDR1 MNHEY, CDR2 SMNVEV (reference sequence). The V and J ends lost 1 base and 5 bases respectively, with 24 bases between them. CDR3 region: CASSLLGGSTGTEDQPQHF. The CDR3 nucleotides read TGTGCCAGCAGTTTATTGGGGGGGAGCACCGGGACTGAGGATCAGCCCCAGCATTTT.

This clone has more than one count but fewer than ten. This rearrangement joins TRBV6-5 to TRBJ2-7; D uncertain. Germline assignment: CDR1 MNHEY and CDR2 SVGAGI. The V end lost 6 bases, the J end lost 7 bases, and 10 bases lay between the germline ends. The length of the CDR3 is 11 residues. The CDR3 coding sequence is TGTGCCAGCAGCCAGACTGGTGAGCAGTACTTC. It yields the protein CASSQTGEQYF.

The V gene is TRBV28, the J gene TRBJ2-7; D gene ambiguous. Looked up from germline, CDR1 is MDHEN and CDR2 is SYDVKM. V was pared by 6 bases and J by 0 bases, with 12 bases between. The CDR3 sequence is 14 residues long. The CDR3 region has the DNA TGTGCCAGCAGCTCGACTTCGAGCTCCTACGAGCAGTACTTC. It specifies CASSSTSSSYEQYF.

The chain carries TRBV7-9 and TRBJ2-1, with D possibly matching TRBD2 (6 bases). Germline V gene sequence: CDR1 SEHNR, CDR2 FQNEAQ (reference sequence). Trimming removed 5 bases at V and 9 bases at J, with 14 bases between. CDR3 size: 13 residues. CDR3 coding DNA: TGTGCCAGCAGCCGCGGGGCCCCCGGTGAGCAGTTCTTC. Translated: CASSRGAPGEQFF.

This sequence joins TRBV11-1 and TRBJ1-1; 7 bases match TRBD1. J gave up 6 bases and V 5 bases, and 9 bases lay outside the gene matches. The germline V gene has CDR1 SGHAT and CDR2 FQDESV (reference sequence). The CDR3 runs 14 residues. CDR3: CASSAQGRRAEAFF. CDR3 sequence (DNA): TGTGCCAGCAGCGCACAGGGGAGAAGGGCTGAAGCTTTCTTT.

This clone came up once. V and J are TRBV20-1 and TRBJ1-4, with D tentatively TRBD1 (6 bases). The V gene's germline CDR1 is DFQATT and CDR2 SNEGSKA (reference sequence). Trimming took off 5 bases at V and 2 bases at J, with 15 bases between the two ends. This CDR3 has 15 residues. CDR3 residues: CSAGGGGATNEKLFF. CDR3 DNA sequence: TGCAGTGCTGGTGGCGGGGGGGCGACTAATGAAAAACTGTTTTTT.

This clone came up once. The chain joins TRBV2 to TRBJ2-5, with D possibly being TRBD1 (5 bases). The germline V gene has CDR1 SNHLY and CDR2 FYNNEI. Trimming stripped 1 base from V and 3 bases from J, with 9 bases between. The CDR3 loop spans 14 amino acids. Here the CDR3 DNA reads TGTGCCAGCAGTGAAGGGGGCAGCGAAGAGACCCAGTACTTC. It translates to CASSEGGSEETQYF.

V usage is TRBV2 and J usage is TRBJ1-2; D may be TRBD1 (6 bases). Germline CDR1 is SNHLY and CDR2 is FYNNEI. This CDR3 is built from 13 residues. With 6 bases removed from V and 2 bases from J, the gap between germline ends came to 10 bases. The CDR3 DNA is TGTGCCAGCAGACCGGACAGAAACTATGGCTACACCTTC. Its protein product is CASRPDRNYGYTF.

The V call is TRBV2, the J call TRBJ1-2; 7 bases are a match to TRBD1. The J segment lost 5 bases and the V segment lost 4 bases, leaving 4 bases of the junction unmatched. Looked up from germline, CDR1 is SNHLY and CDR2 is FYNNEI. The CDR3 sequence is 13 residues long. For the CDR3, the DNA is TGTGCCAGCAGTGTCCAGGGGGATTATGGCTACACCTTC. Its translation: CASSVQGDYGYTF.

The J gene is TRBJ2-5, the V gene TRBV2; possible D gene TRBD1, 6 bases. Trimming left V 4 bases short and J 5 bases short, with 14 bases between. CDR1 and CDR2 from the germline V gene are SNHLY and FYNNEI. The CDR3 totals 14 residues. DNA of the CDR3: TGTGCCAGCAGTGGCCAGGGGAGTTGGGAGACCCAGTACTTC. It specifies CASSGQGSWETQYF.

The gene calls are TRBV29-1 and TRBJ1-3; TRBD1 agrees at 11 bases. This CDR3 region has 13 residues. The V and J ends lost 3 bases and 6 bases, in that order; junction bases with no gene match: 1. Germline V gene sequence: CDR1 SQVTM, CDR2 ANQGSEA. The CDR3 coding sequence is TGCAGCGTTGACGGACAGGGGGCAAACACCATATATTTT. This codes for CSVDGQGANTIYF.

This clone was counted a single time. The chain is built from TRBV3-1 (or the pseudogene TRBV3-2) and TRBJ2-5; TRBD2 matches 13 bases. The V gene's germline CDR1 is LGHDT and CDR2 YNNKEL (reference sequence). There are 16 residues in the CDR3. V lost 3 bases, J lost 4 bases, and 5 bases stayed unmatched. CDR3 sequence (DNA): TGTGCCAGCAGCCACCCGAGACTAGCGGGGGGAGAGACCCAGTACTTC. It codes for CASSHPRLAGGETQYF.

This chain uses TRBV9 with TRBJ2-1; the D gene is possibly TRBD1 (6 bases). CDR3 length: 16 amino acids. Trimming removed 7 bases from V and 1 base from J, with 18 bases in between. Per the germline V gene, CDR1 is SGDLS and CDR2 is YYNGEE. The CDR3, as DNA: TGTGCCAGCGCCGCCCCAGGGGCTCGGTCCTACAATGAGCAGTTCTTC. This codes for CASAAPGARSYNEQFF.

This sequence joins TRBV7-2 and TRBJ1-1; tentative D call: TRBD1 (6 bases). Germline V lookup: CDR1 SGHTA, CDR2 FQGNSA. This CDR3 has 15 amino acids. V lost 5 bases to trimming and J lost 0 bases, with 13 bases between them. The CDR3, as DNA: TGTGCCAGCAGCGAGCAGGGGCAGATGAACACTGAAGCTTTCTTT. Protein product: CASSEQGQMNTEAFF.

The chain joins TRBV18 to TRBJ1-4; D gene unclear. Germline V gives CDR1 KGHSH, CDR2 LQKENI. Trimming pared 2 bases from V and 8 bases from J, leaving 3 bases between. The CDR3 is made up of 11 amino acids. In nucleotides, the CDR3 is TGTGCCAGCTCACCATCGGAAAAACTGTTTTTT. Translating gives CASSPSEKLFF.

The genes are TRBV6-5 and TRBJ2-3; 8 bases line up with TRBD1. Germline loops: CDR1 MNHEY, CDR2 SVGAGI. CDR3 size: 15 residues. Unmatched junction bases numbered 8, after V lost 2 bases and J lost 7 bases. The CDR3 spells CASSYQGQGAYTQYF. CDR3 nucleotide sequence: TGTGCCAGCAGTTACCAGGGGCAGGGGGCCTATACGCAGTATTTT.

The chain joins TRBV6-1 to TRBJ2-1, with TRBD2 identical over 12 bases. V lost 0 bases, J lost 6 bases, and 3 bases stayed unmatched. The V gene's germline CDR1 is MNHNS and CDR2 SASEGT. The CDR3 totals 16 residues. This chain's CDR3 is CASSEALLAGGNEQFF. CDR3 nucleotides: TGTGCCAGCAGTGAAGCATTACTAGCGGGGGGCAATGAGCAGTTCTTC.